Listed below are T cell receptor beta chains from one sample, sequenced in a study of blood T cell repertoires in COVID-19. The assay was immunoSEQ multiplex PCR, and TCRdb's table has in-frame clones only and misses some. The sample contains about 350,000 clones, 88% of which appear only once. Sequenced sample: PBMCs or T cells enriched from blood (not recorded which). The source is a young woman who had been exposed to COVID-19. Both conserved end residues are part of each CDR3. The D gene is left open where the match is weak. The listing skips clone size in some rows; elsewhere it reads once, few, many or a size class.

d_call: TRBD1; j_call: TRBJ1-4; clone_size: -; v_call: TRBV6-1; cdr3_nt: TGTGCCAGCAGTGATACGGAGACAGGGAGCGAAAAACTGTTTTTT; cdr3_aa: CASSDTETGSEKLFF
d_call: -; j_call: TRBJ1-3; clone_size: once; v_call: TRBV6-1; cdr3_nt: TGTGCCAGCAGTGATCTCAGCTCTGGAAACACCATATATTTT; cdr3_aa: CASSDLSSGNTIYF
d_call: -; j_call: TRBJ2-1; clone_size: -; v_call: TRBV2; cdr3_nt: TGTGCCAGCAGGATCGGGAGTCCTGGCCCTAATGAGCAGTTCTTC; cdr3_aa: CASRIGSPGPNEQFF
d_call: -; j_call: TRBJ2-4; clone_size: -; v_call: TRBV6-1; cdr3_nt: TGTGCCAGCAGTGAGATGGGGCCAGGTAAAAACATTCAGTACTTC; cdr3_aa: CASSEMGPGKNIQYF
d_call: -; j_call: TRBJ2-3; clone_size: -; v_call: TRBV5-6; cdr3_nt: TGTGCCAGCAGCTTGGAGCTAGCAGGGGGGGATACGCAGTATTTT; cdr3_aa: CASSLELAGGDTQYF
d_call: -; j_call: TRBJ1-5; clone_size: -; v_call: TRBV30; cdr3_nt: TGTGCCTGGAGCAGACGGGACAATAGCAATCAGCCCCAGCATTTT; cdr3_aa: CAWSRRDNSNQPQHF
d_call: -; j_call: TRBJ2-7; clone_size: -; v_call: TRBV25-1; cdr3_nt: TGTGCCAGCTCCGCGAGCGGCTACGAGCAGTACTTC; cdr3_aa: CASSASGYEQYF
d_call: TRBD1; j_call: TRBJ1-1; clone_size: -; v_call: TRBV24-1; cdr3_nt: TGTGCCACGCAGCCGGACCCCCCAGGGGGGAACACTGAAGCTTTCTTT; cdr3_aa: CATQPDPPGGNTEAFF
d_call: TRBD1; j_call: TRBJ2-2; clone_size: -; v_call: TRBV2; cdr3_nt: TGTGCCGGGACAGGGAGGAACACCGGGGAGCTGTTTTTT; cdr3_aa: CAGTGRNTGELFF
d_call: -; j_call: TRBJ1-2; clone_size: -; v_call: TRBV19; cdr3_nt: TGTGCCAGTAGTATTTCCGACACTCTTGGTTATGGCTACACCTTC; cdr3_aa: CASSISDTLGYGYTF
d_call: TRBD1; j_call: TRBJ2-7; clone_size: few; v_call: TRBV27; cdr3_nt: TGTGCCAGCAGTCCCTGGACAGGGGGCTACGTGGACGAGCAGTACTTC; cdr3_aa: CASSPWTGGYVDEQYF
d_call: -; j_call: TRBJ1-1; clone_size: -; v_call: TRBV7-3; cdr3_nt: TGTGCCAGCAGCTTCGGCGGGGGAACTGAAGCTTTCTTT; cdr3_aa: CASSFGGGTEAFF
d_call: -; j_call: TRBJ2-2; clone_size: -; v_call: TRBV11-2; cdr3_nt: TGTGCCAGCAGCCCCCAATCGAACACCGGGGAGCTGTTTTTT; cdr3_aa: CASSPQSNTGELFF
d_call: -; j_call: TRBJ1-2; clone_size: -; v_call: TRBV30; cdr3_nt: TGTGCCTGGAGTGTACCCCAACCCGGCTATGGCTACACCTTC; cdr3_aa: CAWSVPQPGYGYTF
d_call: -; j_call: TRBJ1-2; clone_size: -; v_call: TRBV10-3; cdr3_nt: TGTGCCATCAGTGACAGGGGATTAGGCTATGGCTACACCTTC; cdr3_aa: CAISDRGLGYGYTF
d_call: TRBD1; j_call: TRBJ1-4; clone_size: few; v_call: TRBV18; cdr3_nt: TGTGCCAGCTCACCGGACAGGGCGGCTAATGAAAAACTGTTTTTT; cdr3_aa: CASSPDRAANEKLFF
d_call: TRBD1; j_call: TRBJ1-2; clone_size: -; v_call: TRBV27; cdr3_nt: TGTGCCAGCAGCCTGTCGGGACAGCCTTATTCTGGCTACACCTTC; cdr3_aa: CASSLSGQPYSGYTF
d_call: TRBD2; j_call: TRBJ2-3; clone_size: once; v_call: TRBV29-1; cdr3_nt: TGCAGCGTTGGGCAGGATAGCGGGAGTGGGGATACGCAGTATTTT; cdr3_aa: CSVGQDSGSGDTQYF
d_call: -; j_call: TRBJ1-6; clone_size: -; v_call: TRBV19; cdr3_nt: TGTGCCAGTAGTATCGGTCAGGGGTCAGTACCCCTCCACTTT; cdr3_aa: CASSIGQGSVPLHF
d_call: TRBD1; j_call: TRBJ1-1; clone_size: -; v_call: TRBV28; cdr3_nt: TGTGCCAGCAGTTCGGGGGACCAGGGGGGCACTGAAGCTTTCTTT; cdr3_aa: CASSSGDQGGTEAFF
d_call: -; j_call: TRBJ2-7; clone_size: -; v_call: TRBV12-3/TRBV12-4; cdr3_nt: TGTGCCAGCAGTTTACGGAGAGACTACGAGCAGTACTTC; cdr3_aa: CASSLRRDYEQYF
d_call: -; j_call: TRBJ1-6; clone_size: -; v_call: TRBV11-2; cdr3_nt: TGTGCCAGCAGCCCCCGGGACATAAAGTTGGGACGGGTTGCACCCCTCCACTTT; cdr3_aa: CASSPRDIKLGRVAPLHF
d_call: TRBD1; j_call: TRBJ1-2; clone_size: -; v_call: TRBV19; cdr3_nt: TGTGCCAGTAGTATATCACAGGGGCGACTAAATGGCTACACCTTC; cdr3_aa: CASSISQGRLNGYTF
d_call: TRBD2; j_call: TRBJ2-3; clone_size: few; v_call: TRBV7-9; cdr3_nt: TGTGCCAGCAGCAGCCTAGGGACTAGCGGGAGTGGGGGTATGACAGATACGCAGTATTTT; cdr3_aa: CASSSLGTSGSGGMTDTQYF
d_call: TRBD2; j_call: TRBJ2-1; clone_size: -; v_call: TRBV27; cdr3_nt: TGTGCCAGCAGTTTATTACGGGAGGTTAGAGGGGAGCAGTTCTTC; cdr3_aa: CASSLLREVRGEQFF
d_call: TRBD1; j_call: TRBJ1-5; clone_size: -; v_call: TRBV28; cdr3_nt: TGTGCCAGCAGTCCAACAGGGGGCGGGACTTGGAGCAATCAGCCCCAGCATTTT; cdr3_aa: CASSPTGGGTWSNQPQHF
d_call: -; j_call: TRBJ1-6; clone_size: -; v_call: TRBV28; cdr3_nt: TGTGCCAGCAGTGCTACAGGGTGGAATTCACCCCTCCACTTT; cdr3_aa: CASSATGWNSPLHF
d_call: -; j_call: TRBJ2-3; clone_size: once; v_call: TRBV2; cdr3_nt: TGTGCCAGCAGGGCTAGCGAGACACAGTATTTT; cdr3_aa: CASRASETQYF
d_call: -; j_call: TRBJ1-1; clone_size: -; v_call: TRBV7-9; cdr3_nt: TGTGCCAGCAGCTCCTCAGGGAACACTGAAGCTTTCTTT; cdr3_aa: CASSSSGNTEAFF
d_call: -; j_call: TRBJ2-7; clone_size: -; v_call: TRBV5-1; cdr3_nt: TGCGCCAGCAGCTTAGCAGGGGCCTCCTACGAGCAGTACTTC; cdr3_aa: CASSLAGASYEQYF
d_call: -; j_call: TRBJ1-3; clone_size: -; v_call: TRBV6-5; cdr3_nt: TGTGCCAGTGTGGACTCCCTCGGAAACACCATATATTTT; cdr3_aa: CASVDSLGNTIYF
d_call: TRBD2; j_call: TRBJ2-5; clone_size: -; v_call: TRBV28; cdr3_nt: TGTGCCAGCAGTAGAGCGGGAGGGGTGGAGACCCAGTACTTC; cdr3_aa: CASSRAGGVETQYF
d_call: TRBD2; j_call: TRBJ2-1; clone_size: once; v_call: TRBV29-1; cdr3_nt: TGCAGCGTTGCCCGGACTAGCGGGAGTTTGGATGAGCAGTTCTTC; cdr3_aa: CSVARTSGSLDEQFF
d_call: TRBD1; j_call: TRBJ1-2; clone_size: -; v_call: TRBV6-5; cdr3_nt: TGTGCCAGCAACACAGGGGGGACCTATGGCTACACCTTC; cdr3_aa: CASNTGGTYGYTF
d_call: -; j_call: TRBJ2-1; clone_size: -; v_call: TRBV7-3; cdr3_nt: TGTGCCAGCAGCTTTTCCCCCAGGGACAATGAGCAGTTCTTC; cdr3_aa: CASSFSPRDNEQFF
d_call: -; j_call: TRBJ2-1; clone_size: -; v_call: TRBV13; cdr3_nt: TGTGCCAGCAGCACCGAAAACGACCCAGCGGACTACAATGAGCAGTTCTTC; cdr3_aa: CASSTENDPADYNEQFF
d_call: -; j_call: TRBJ2-3; clone_size: -; v_call: TRBV12-3/TRBV12-4; cdr3_nt: TGTGCCAGCGACGAGGGGGTTGCAGATACGCAGTATTTT; cdr3_aa: CASDEGVADTQYF
d_call: -; j_call: TRBJ1-1; clone_size: -; v_call: TRBV5-1; cdr3_nt: TGCGCCAGCAGCTTGGCCGCTCGCGGGGTCGGTGGGAACACTGAAGCTTTCTTT; cdr3_aa: CASSLAARGVGGNTEAFF
d_call: TRBD1; j_call: TRBJ1-1; clone_size: few; v_call: TRBV28; cdr3_nt: TGTGCCAGCAGAAGATACGGGGCAGGGGGCACTGAAGCTTTCTTT; cdr3_aa: CASRRYGAGGTEAFF
d_call: -; j_call: TRBJ2-2; clone_size: few; v_call: TRBV5-1; cdr3_nt: TGCGCCAGCAGCTTTGGTTCTTTGGGAGGCACCGGGGAGCTGTTTTTT; cdr3_aa: CASSFGSLGGTGELFF
d_call: TRBD1; j_call: TRBJ1-5; clone_size: -; v_call: TRBV19; cdr3_nt: TGTGCCAGTAGTTTTCCGACAGGGGGTGGCAATCAGCCCCAGCATTTT; cdr3_aa: CASSFPTGGGNQPQHF
d_call: -; j_call: TRBJ2-3; clone_size: -; v_call: TRBV19; cdr3_nt: TGTGCCAGTAGTACTATGGCAGATACGCAGTATTTT; cdr3_aa: CASSTMADTQYF
d_call: -; j_call: TRBJ2-2; clone_size: -; v_call: TRBV5-1; cdr3_nt: TGCGCCAGCAGCTTCTACTACCGGGATAGTCCGTCTGGCGGGGAGCTGTTTTTT; cdr3_aa: CASSFYYRDSPSGGELFF
d_call: -; j_call: TRBJ1-6; clone_size: -; v_call: TRBV13; cdr3_nt: TGTGCCAGCAGACCACATTCCGGGGGGCGGGATAATTCACCCCTCCACTTT; cdr3_aa: CASRPHSGGRDNSPLHF
d_call: TRBD2; j_call: TRBJ2-1; clone_size: -; v_call: TRBV27; cdr3_nt: TGTGCCAGCAGTTCGCCCCATACTAGCGGGATGAACAATGAGCAGTTCTTC; cdr3_aa: CASSSPHTSGMNNEQFF
d_call: -; j_call: TRBJ1-5; clone_size: -; v_call: TRBV27; cdr3_nt: TGTGCCAGCAGTCGGTATAGCAATCAGCCCCAGCATTTT; cdr3_aa: CASSRYSNQPQHF
d_call: -; j_call: TRBJ2-1; clone_size: -; v_call: TRBV6-4; cdr3_nt: TGTGCCAGCAGTGACTCTGGAAATAGCCTCAATGAGCAGTTCTTC; cdr3_aa: CASSDSGNSLNEQFF
d_call: -; j_call: TRBJ2-7; clone_size: -; v_call: TRBV29-1; cdr3_nt: TGCAGCGTGACCATTCGTTTAGGAGGCGAGCAGTACTTC; cdr3_aa: CSVTIRLGGEQYF
d_call: -; j_call: TRBJ2-2; clone_size: once; v_call: TRBV19; cdr3_nt: TGTGCCAGTAGTAGGATAGCGGATGACACCGGGGAGCTGTTTTTT; cdr3_aa: CASSRIADDTGELFF
d_call: -; j_call: TRBJ2-2; clone_size: -; v_call: TRBV10-1; cdr3_nt: TGCGCCAGCAGTGAACCGGGAGCCGGGGAGCTGTTTTTT; cdr3_aa: CASSEPGAGELFF
d_call: TRBD2; j_call: TRBJ2-3; clone_size: -; v_call: TRBV3-1/TRBV3-2; cdr3_nt: TGTGCCAGCAGCCACGGGACTAGCAATACGCAGTATTTT; cdr3_aa: CASSHGTSNTQYF
d_call: TRBD1; j_call: TRBJ2-1; clone_size: -; v_call: TRBV5-1; cdr3_nt: TGCGCCAGCAGCTTGGGACGGGACAGCCTATCCAATGAGCAGTTCTTC; cdr3_aa: CASSLGRDSLSNEQFF
d_call: -; j_call: TRBJ1-5; clone_size: -; v_call: TRBV23-1; cdr3_nt: TGCGCCAGCAGTCAATCGCGGGGGAATTATAGCAATCAGCCCCAGCATTTT; cdr3_aa: CASSQSRGNYSNQPQHF
d_call: -; j_call: TRBJ2-7; clone_size: -; v_call: TRBV2; cdr3_nt: TGTGCCAGCATCCGAGGGGGTTGGGACGAGCAGTACTTC; cdr3_aa: CASIRGGWDEQYF
d_call: TRBD2; j_call: TRBJ2-2; clone_size: -; v_call: TRBV2; cdr3_nt: TGTGCCAGCAGTGAACTAGCGGGACTGGGGGGAGCCGGGGAGCTGTTTTTT; cdr3_aa: CASSELAGLGGAGELFF
d_call: TRBD1; j_call: TRBJ2-7; clone_size: -; v_call: TRBV7-6; cdr3_nt: TGTGCCAGCAGCTTAGGACAGGGGAATAGTCCCTACGAGCAGTACTTC; cdr3_aa: CASSLGQGNSPYEQYF
d_call: TRBD1; j_call: TRBJ2-1; clone_size: -; v_call: TRBV3-1/TRBV3-2; cdr3_nt: TGTGCCAGCAGGCGAGACAGGGGGCATGGGAATGAGCAGTTCTTC; cdr3_aa: CASRRDRGHGNEQFF
d_call: -; j_call: TRBJ2-5; clone_size: -; v_call: TRBV11-2; cdr3_nt: TGTGCCAGCAGCTTCCGAACAGCGGGCAAACAAGAGACCCAGTACTTC; cdr3_aa: CASSFRTAGKQETQYF
d_call: -; j_call: TRBJ1-2; clone_size: -; v_call: TRBV27; cdr3_nt: TGTGCCAGCAGTCCTATACAGGGACCCTATGGCTACACCTTC; cdr3_aa: CASSPIQGPYGYTF
d_call: -; j_call: TRBJ1-2; clone_size: -; v_call: TRBV7-8; cdr3_nt: TGTGCCAGCAGCCACGGGGCCGGGGGAATCTATGGCTACACCTTC; cdr3_aa: CASSHGAGGIYGYTF